These 4 T cell receptor beta chains were sequenced from one sample in a study of shared clonotypes between healthy human individuals (dated by TCRdb to the early 2020s). The library was obtained by the immunoSEQ multiplex PCR assay. TCRdb limited this immuneACCESS table to in-frame rearrangements with V and J called. A share of clones is missing; checked studies link under half to unresolved V genes, and the rest is unexplained. The sample profile shows millions of clones; just over 90% of them were found once. In total, the top ten clones hold 0.14% of the sample. The sample consisted of naive CD4+ T cells sorted from blood. Read against the paper, the sample's cell subset or site label means: CD45RA+ positively selected. Receptor source: a man younger than 30 in good health.

The J gene is TRBJ2-1, the V gene TRBV18; TRBD1 is a possible D gene (5 bases). Trimming took 3 bases from V and 2 from J, leaving 11 bases between them. Germline assignment: CDR1 KGHSH and CDR2 LQKENI. The CDR3 loop spans 15 amino acids. This CDR3 reads CASSPWTNTYNEQFF. The CDR3 DNA is TGTGCCAGCTCACCCTGGACAAATACCTACAATGAGCAGTTCTTC. Variable domain in full (rest from reference TRBV18 and TRBJ2-1): NAGVMQNPRHLVRRRGQEARLRCSPMKGHSHVYWYRQLPEEGLKFMVYLQKENIIDESGMPKERFSAEFPKEGPSILRIQQVVRGDSAAYFCASSPWTNTYNEQFFGPGTRLTVL.

This clone showed up just a few times. The chain couples TRBV15 to TRBJ2-7; 10 bases fit TRBD2. J lost 7 bases, V lost 1 base, and 13 bases had no gene match. CDR3 length: 17 residues. Germline lookup yields CDR1 LNHNV and CDR2 YYDKDF (reference sequence). The CDR3 nucleotides read TGTGCCACCAGCAGAGGGGGGGGAACTAGCGGGATAGAAGAGCAGTACTTC. It codes for CATSRGGGTSGIEEQYF.

The chain joins TRBV7-9 to TRBJ2-5, with D unclear. The CDR3 spans 13 residues. Deletions cut 7 bases from V and 5 bases from J, with 14 bases between. The germline V gene has CDR1 SEHNR and CDR2 FQNEAQ (reference sequence). CDR3 nucleotide sequence: TGTGCCAGCACGAGGTCCCCCGGCGAGACCCAGTACTTC. It encodes CASTRSPGETQYF.

The chain combines TRBV6-5 with TRBJ1-1; no reliable D call. Looked up from germline, CDR1 is MNHEY and CDR2 is SVGAGI. V was trimmed by 6 bases and J by 4 bases, leaving 18 bases between them. The CDR3 sequence is 15 residues long. The chain's CDR3 is CASSPHGTGSTEAFF. In nucleotides, the CDR3 is TGTGCCAGCAGCCCTCATGGCACGGGGAGCACTGAAGCTTTCTTT.